This TCR beta chain was obtained from a study of blood T cell repertoires in COVID-19. Across the whole study: COVID-19 samples from acute and convalescent phases originated in the United States, Italy and Spain. PBMCs, B-cell-depleted T cells, or T cells were the source of the cDNA or gDNA that made up the material.

In the authors' workflow: Amplified reference gene primers provided the basis for estimating nucleated cell counts. Assay used: immunoSEQ multiplex PCR; TCRdb lists only in-frame clones, some missing. V, J and clone size are taken as reported in that table, and D and trimming were inferred from the DNA itself. This table has over 85,000 clones, around 84% appearing once. V was clipped by 3 bases and J by 4 bases, with 13 bases between them. Germline CDR1 is SGDLS and CDR2 is YYNGEE. The CDR3 length is 15 residues. This receptor was obtained from a human donor in a cohort sampled during active COVID-19. The chain joins TRBV9 to TRBJ2-2; D is undetermined. The sequenced sample consisted of peripheral blood. CDR3 sequence reads: CASSALYSLTGELFF. For the CDR3, the DNA is TGTGCCAGCAGCGCCCTTTACTCGCTCACCGGGGAGCTGTTTTTT.